This passage covers 13 T cell receptor beta chains from one sample sequenced in a study of T cells in localized non-small cell lung cancer. Method: immunoSEQ multiplex PCR; TCRdb's copy keeps in-frame clones and lacks some. The repertoire has tens of thousands of clones, 80% to 90% of them found once; the top ten carry around 5.8%. Material: peripheral blood mononuclear cells, obtained before any cancer treatment. The origin of the receptors is an older male donor with stage II lung adenocarcinoma.

This chain uses TRBV7-2 with TRBJ2-5; the D gene is possibly TRBD2 (5 bases). Germline CDR1 reads SGHTA; CDR2 reads FQGNSA. The V gene lost 1 base and the J gene lost 1 base, with 7 bases spanning the gap. The CDR3 contains 14 residues. The CDR3 loop reads CASSLEAAQETQYF. DNA for the CDR3: TGTGCCAGCAGCTTAGAAGCGGCCCAAGAGACCCAGTACTTC.

This sequence joins TRBV29-1 and TRBJ2-5, with 7 bases fitting TRBD1. Germline V lookup: CDR1 SQVTM, CDR2 ANQGSEA. CDR3 length: 12 amino acids. The ends lost 7 bases at V and 2 bases at J; junction bases unmatched: 4. The DNA for the CDR3 is TGCAGCGCCAGACAGGGACAAGAGACCCAGTACTTC. Its protein product is CSARQGQETQYF.

V is TRBV18 and J is TRBJ1-5; TRBD1 agrees at 7 bases. The CDR3 contains 15 residues. V lost 4 bases to trimming and J lost 7 bases; unmatched junction nucleotides: 10. Per the germline V gene, CDR1 is KGHSH and CDR2 is LQKENI. CDR3 bases: TGTGCCAGCTCACTATCGACAGGGCCACGACAGCCCCAGCATTTT. As protein: CASSLSTGPRQPQHF.

The V and J genes are TRBV28 and TRBJ2-5, with D hard to call. Trimming took off 7 bases at V and 1 base at J, with 13 bases between the two ends. The CDR3 runs 14 residues. CDR1 and CDR2 (germline): MDHEN, SYDVKM. CDR3 nucleotide sequence: TGTGCCAGCACCCCACTTAAGGCCCAAGAGACCCAGTACTTC. It translates to CASTPLKAQETQYF.

The gene calls are TRBV5-1 and TRBJ1-2; possible D gene TRBD1, 6 bases. V was shortened by 4 bases and J by 2 bases, with 15 bases between the two germline ends. Looked up from germline, CDR1 is SGHRS and CDR2 is YFSETQ. The CDR3 consists of 15 residues. CDR3 region: CASSDLDRSNYGYTF. The CDR3 bases are TGCGCCAGCAGCGACCTAGACAGGAGCAACTATGGCTACACCTTC.

The V call is TRBV7-6, the J call TRBJ1-4; D is possibly TRBD1 (6 bases). Germline V gene lookup returns CDR1 SGHVS and CDR2 FNYEAQ. The V end lost 4 bases, the J end lost 5 bases, and 14 bases lay between the germline ends. The CDR3 has 15 residues. CDR3 coding DNA: TGTGCCAGCAGCTCTAACACAGGGTCCAATGAAAAACTGTTTTTT. It encodes CASSSNTGSNEKLFF.

The V gene is TRBV29-1, the J gene TRBJ1-1; D unresolved. This CDR3 spans 14 amino acids. From germline, CDR1 is SQVTM and CDR2 ANQGSEA. With 4 bases removed from V and 1 base from J, the gap between germline ends came to 13 bases. For the CDR3, the DNA is TGCAGCGTTGGGCCCACGGGAGGGAACACTGAAGCTTTCTTT. It codes for CSVGPTGGNTEAFF.

This clone has just a few counts. V usage is TRBV10-3 and J usage is TRBJ2-5; either TRBD1 or TRBD2 may supply D (5 bases each). The CDR3 contains 13 residues. The germline CDR1 and CDR2 sequences are ENHRY and SYGVKD. V was pared by 2 bases and J by 4 bases, with 8 bases between. DNA of the CDR3: TGTGCCATCAGTGAGATTGGGGGAGAGACCCAGTACTTC. Translated: CAISEIGGETQYF.

V and J are TRBV19 and TRBJ2-3; 12 bases are a match to TRBD2. Germline loops: CDR1 LNHDA, CDR2 SQIVND (reference sequence). The CDR3 spans 15 residues. V trimming: 7 bases; J trimming: 8 bases; junction bases outside the gene matches: 10. Written as DNA, the CDR3 is TGTGCCAGTACCCCTAGCGGGAGGGCCGGAGGTACGCAGTATTTT. It translates to CASTPSGRAGGTQYF.

The V call is TRBV27, the J call TRBJ1-1; D possibly corresponds to TRBD1 (6 bases). The V gene lost 9 bases and the J gene lost 10 bases, with 15 bases spanning the gap. This CDR3 is 11 amino acids long. The germline CDR1 and CDR2 sequences are MNHEY and SMNVEV (reference sequence). The CDR3 spells CARRTACGAFF. CDR3 DNA sequence: TGTGCCAGACGGACAGCCTGCGGAGCTTTCTTT.

This clone was counted a few times. The DNA for the CDR3 is TGTGCCAGCAGCCTAGGATCCTATGGCTACACCTTC. Encoded protein: CASSLGSYGYTF. V is TRBV11-2 and J is TRBJ1-2; D gene ambiguous. The V end was cut by 5 bases, the J end by 4 bases, with 8 bases between. Germline V lookup: CDR1 SGHAT, CDR2 FQNNGV. The CDR3 length is 12 residues.

The chain has TRBV6-6 and TRBJ1-1; tentatively, D is TRBD1 (5 bases). The CDR3 extends over 13 amino acids. Per the germline V gene, CDR1 is MNHNY and CDR2 is SVGAGI (reference sequence). V was pared by 6 bases and J by 4 bases, with 12 bases between. CDR3 loop: CASRGPGSTEAFF. In DNA form, the CDR3 reads TGTGCCAGCAGGGGGCCGGGGAGCACTGAAGCTTTCTTT.

This chain joins TRBV18 and TRBJ1-4; 7 bases align to TRBD1. The ends lost 6 bases at V and 7 bases at J; junction bases unmatched: 8. The CDR3 has 14 residues. CDR1 and CDR2 (germline): KGHSH, LQKENI. This CDR3 reads CASSRQGEGEKLFF. CDR3 nucleotides: TGTGCCAGCTCGCGACAGGGTGAAGGTGAAAAACTGTTTTTT.